This entry lists 12 T cell receptor beta chains sequenced from one sample in a study of blood T cell repertoires in COVID-19. Data came from immunoSEQ multiplex PCR; TCRdb stores just in-frame clones and leaves some out. The sample contains about 480,000 clones, approximately 92% of which appear only once. The sequenced sample consisted of peripheral blood. These receptors all stem from a man younger than 30 with COVID-19, enrolled during active disease.

In its sample, this clone was seen once. This chain joins TRBV19 and TRBJ2-5; possible D gene TRBD2, 5 bases. Trimming stripped 7 bases from V and 4 bases from J, with 10 bases between. The CDR3 extends over 12 amino acids. Per the germline V gene, CDR1 is LNHDA and CDR2 is SQIVND (reference sequence). The CDR3 DNA follows: TGTGCCAGTACCGATGAGGGAGAGACCCAGTACTTC. The encoded protein is CASTDEGETQYF.

The chain combines TRBV7-8 with TRBJ2-7; D perhaps matches TRBD2 (5 bases). V was pared by 0 bases and J by 3 bases, with 27 bases between. There are 20 residues in the CDR3. Germline V gene sequence: CDR1 SGHVS, CDR2 FQNEAQ. The CDR3: CASSLALRVYRKPSNYEQYF. CDR3 bases: TGTGCCAGCAGCTTAGCGCTGCGGGTGTATCGGAAGCCAAGCAACTACGAGCAGTACTTC.

The chain has TRBV2 and TRBJ1-4; D not certain. Between the trimmed V and J ends, which lost 4 bases and 8 bases, there was a span of 14 bases. Germline CDR1 is SNHLY and CDR2 is FYNNEI. This CDR3 is built from 14 residues. The CDR3 sequence is CASSVLYSGEKLFF. The CDR3 nucleotides are TGTGCCAGCAGTGTTCTCTACAGCGGGGAAAAACTGTTTTTT.

V gene TRBV18 combines with J gene TRBJ2-2; 7 nucleotides agree with TRBD1. CDR1 is KGHSH, CDR2 LQKENI, per germline. The CDR3 loop spans 15 amino acids. With V trimmed by 1 base and J by 5 bases, 4 bases remained unmatched. The CDR3 DNA reads TGTGCCAGCTCACCACAGGGGGCCAAAACCGGGGAGCTGTTTTTT. Amino acid sequence: CASSPQGAKTGELFF.

The chain links TRBV7-9 to TRBJ1-4, with a possible D match to TRBD1 (6 bases). Trimming removed 1 base from V and 7 bases from J, with 13 bases in between. CDR3 length: 15 residues. Germline assignment: CDR1 SEHNR and CDR2 FQNEAQ (reference sequence). The CDR3 DNA reads as TGTGCCAGCAGCTTAGATGGGGACACCCGTGAAAAACTGTTTTTT. Its protein product is CASSLDGDTREKLFF.

The rearrangement links TRBV5-1 to TRBJ2-2, with TRBD2 matching over 8 bases. After removal of 4 bases from V and 4 bases from J, the junction contained 3 bases not matched to a gene. Germline V gives CDR1 SGHRS, CDR2 YFSETQ. The CDR3 loop spans 14 amino acids. CDR3 nucleotide sequence: TGCGCCAGCAGCCGGGAGGGTTCCACCGGGGAGCTGTTTTTT. Its translation is CASSREGSTGELFF.

The genes are TRBV7-7 and TRBJ2-2; 10 positions agree with TRBD2. CDR1 SSHAT and CDR2 FNYEAQ come from the germline V gene (reference sequence). This CDR3 comprises 16 residues. Trimming took 2 bases from V and 6 from J; bases not matched to a gene: 6. In DNA form, the CDR3 reads TGTGCCAGCAGCTTAAATAGCGGGGGGCAGGCCGGGGAGCTGTTTTTT. Translating gives CASSLNSGGQAGELFF.

This sequence joins TRBV7-9 and TRBJ2-4; TRBD2 matches 7 bases. Germline CDR1 SEHNR, CDR2 FQNEAQ (reference sequence). Trimming removed 5 bases from V and 1 base from J; junction bases left unmatched: 2. The CDR3 is made up of 14 amino acids. CDR3 sequence (DNA): TGTGCCAGCAGCCGGGGGGAGGCCAAAAACATTCAGTACTTC. Translated: CASSRGEAKNIQYF.

This sequence joins TRBV15 and TRBJ2-7, with D perhaps TRBD2 (5 bases). Per germline, CDR1 LNHNV and CDR2 YYDKDF (reference sequence). The germline V and J ends were trimmed by 1 base and 3 bases, with 10 bases remaining between them. There are 14 residues in the CDR3. In DNA form, the CDR3 reads TGTGCCACCAGCAGAGGGGAGTCGGACTACGAGCAGTACTTC. Translated, it gives CATSRGESDYEQYF.

Turning to this clone: Different DNA sequences within this sample yield the same CDR3. V gene TRBV7-9 combines with J gene TRBJ2-1; maybe TRBD1 (6 bases). The germline gives CDR1 SEHNR, CDR2 FQNEAQ (reference sequence). Trimming took 2 bases from V and 6 from J, leaving 8 bases between them. This CDR3 is built from 13 residues. This CDR3 is CASSLTGINEQFF. CDR3 nucleotides: TGTGCCAGCAGCTTAACAGGGATCAATGAGCAGTTCTTC.

The rearrangement links TRBV6-1 to TRBJ2-1; TRBD1 agrees at 8 bases. This CDR3 spans 14 amino acids. Trimming cost V 2 bases and J 8 bases; bases outside gene matches: 5. Germline V gene data show CDR1 as MNHNS and CDR2 as SASEGT. The CDR3 nucleotides read TGTGCCAGCAGTGAAACAGGGGGTGTCGATGAGCAGTTCTTC. Translating it yields CASSETGGVDEQFF.

The rearrangement uses TRBV7-9 and TRBJ2-3, with 9 bases lining up with TRBD2. The V gene end was trimmed by 1 base and the J gene end by 6 bases; junction bases not matched to a gene: 2. Germline V gene sequence: CDR1 SEHNR, CDR2 FQNEAQ (reference sequence). CDR3 size: 14 residues. CDR3 coding DNA: TGTGCCAGCAGCTTAGTAGCGGGGGTGGATACGCAGTATTTT. Protein sequence: CASSLVAGVDTQYF.